Sequencing of this TCR beta chain was carried out in a study of shared clonotypes between healthy human individuals. Study findings and constraints: Clonotypes shared by all four donors outscored non-shared clonotypes in generation probability. Naive CD4 clonotype sharing across four donors was 5% to 6%.

The assay ran at deep level. Using immunoSEQ multiplex PCR, the repertoire was profiled, and TCRdb retains in-frame clones only, with some absent. The sample contains around 2.5 million clones, approximately 93% of which appear only once. The healthy adult donors were HIV-negative and reported no recent acute infections or vaccinations. Germline V gene lookup returns CDR1 SGHRS and CDR2 YFSETQ. CDR3 length equals 14 residues. The V segment lost 2 bases and the J segment 9 bases; nucleotides outside the gene matches: 2. As concerns this clone: Its antigen is unknown.

The TCR originated in a man younger than 35 in good health. Some clones in this sample may be carry-over from other donors' samples. The chain employs TRBV5-1 and TRBJ1-6, with 10 bases matching TRBD1. Sequencing input: naive CD4+ T cells from PBMCs. Subset of the sample: CD45RA+ positively selected. The CDR3 DNA sequence: TGCGCCAGCAGCTTTGGGACAGGGGTTTCACCCCTCCACTTT. The encoded protein is CASSFGTGVSPLHF.